Here is one T cell receptor (beta chain) with its context. Its recognized antigen is unknown. The entry originates in a study of T cells expressing NK-cell markers (dated by TCRdb to between 2020 and 2021). Regarding the complete study: Three sorted T-cell subsets (CD3+CD56+NKG2C+, CD3+CD56+NKG2C- and CD3+CD56-NKG2C+) from several donors had their TCR beta-chain repertoires profiled. Libraries were sequenced as 2 x 150 bp reads on Illumina HiSeq 2000/2500, MiSeq or NextSeq. Among the eight sequenced donors, only one was HCMV-seronegative, while the other seven were HCMV-seropositive. All eight donors whose samples were sequenced were randomly selected healthy volunteers, three of them men and five women.

A commercial ELISA kit detecting HCMV-specific IgG in serum was used to determine HCMV serostatus. Ficoll density gradient centrifugation was used to isolate peripheral blood mononuclear cells from blood. The run used an Illumina HiSeq 2000. TCR beta cDNA libraries were made by 5'RACE template switching that added a universal primer site and unique molecular identifiers. cDNA synthesis was primed from the TCR beta constant segment, followed by two successive PCR amplification steps. The paper's processing steps were these. MIGEC was used to demultiplex reads and group the reads by UMI, and MiTCR was used to assemble and quantify clonotypes. To remove erroneous sequences, TCR cDNA sequences were retained only when supported by two or more reads. Downstream repertoire analysis used the tcR package, and clonotypes were matched across fractions by CDR3 nucleotide sequence plus V segment. VDJmatch was used to annotate antigen specificity against VDJdb, with one amino acid substitution in CDR3 permitted. With the reads reprocessed by TCRdb, a single entry stands for each CDR3 protein sequence and no DNA is reported. TCRdb's processing, not the authors', yielded these V and J calls. The sample table on file contains over 120,000 distinct CDR3 sequences. Jointly, the top ten make up 12% of the sample.

The study at large found these results: Those dominant clonotypes were again the most abundant among CD3+CD56-NKG2C+ cells in a handful of donors, at roughly 25-60.1%. For five or six donors, the dominant CD3+CD56+NKG2C+ clonotypes were among the top 10 CD8+ clonotypes and accounted for about 1.0-7.5% of CD8+ T cells. It remained unclear whether the expanded NKG2C-expressing T cell clones were specific for HCMV antigens.

The sequenced sample consisted of blood T cells: a sorted CD56 or NKG2C T cell subset, CD4+ or CD8+ T cells, or bulk PBMC T cells (not recorded which). This receptor was obtained from a young man in good health. Donor details come from another sample of the same person, matched by shared clones.

CDR3 region: CASSSAGGNEQFF. The receptor chain draws on TRBV5-1 and TRBJ2-1; no DNA is available, so the TRBD1 call from TCRdb remains unchecked. The germline V gene yields SGHRS for CDR1 and YFSETQ for CDR2. The CDR3 has 13 amino acids, counting the end cysteine and phenylalanine. DNA for this receptor is not on file.